This record concerns one T cell receptor (beta chain) sequence. Its antigen is still unknown. This specimen comes from a study of T-cell memory formation after mild COVID-19. In the study overall: Clusters were largely donor specific. The study's findings and limits: From day 15 to 85, contracting clones were balanced between CD4 and CD8, whereas later expanders leaned toward CD4+. Several responding clones turned up in pre-infection memory, indicating that cross-reactive memory may have taken part.

Looked up from germline, CDR1 is SGHTA and CDR2 is FQGNSA. Trimming removed 1 base from V and 5 bases from J, with 14 bases in between. The length of the CDR3 is 15 residues. TCRdb reanalysed the 5' RACE reads using MiXCR and keeps one entry per CDR3 protein. The sample lists about 320,000 distinct CDR3 sequences, 14% occurring once. Source material: PBMCs or a T cell subset sorted from them (not recorded which). The J gene is TRBJ2-5, the V gene TRBV7-2; D is undetermined. This receptor was identified in a man younger than 30 who had mild COVID-19 (a few samples of this study predate the infection). Cell type and time point are not known. The CDR3 nucleotides are TGTGCCAGCAGCTTAGGCTATAGCAGTGGGGAGACCCAGTACTTC. Encoded protein: CASSLGYSSGETQYF.